This T cell receptor (beta chain) emerged from a study of T cell responses to AZD1222 COVID-19 vaccine. Whole-study results and caveats: A reported finding is that nearly half of spike-specific TCRs target unmutated variant regions. Compared with day 0, the breadth and depth of the Spike-specific TCR repertoire rose significantly after two doses of AZD1222. Clonal diversity was possibly underestimated, and white British individuals and females predominated among donors.

The CDR3 is 13 amino acids. Unmatched junction bases numbered 0, after V lost 5 bases and J lost 2 bases. Per germline, CDR1 LNHDA and CDR2 SQIVND (reference sequence). The repertoire was sequenced with immunoSEQ multiplex PCR; TCRdb's copy has only in-frame clones and lacks some. Seen here are about 84,000 clones, 80% to 90% observed once, and the top ten hold about 10%. Details on this clone: What it binds is unknown.

The chain joins TRBV19 to TRBJ1-5; the match to TRBD1 covers 7 bases. Material: peripheral blood, obtained 28 days after the second AZD1222 dose. The TCR comes from an adult who received the AZD1222 COVID-19 vaccine. As DNA, the CDR3 is TGTGCCAGTAGTGGGACAGGCAATCAGCCCCAGCATTTT. Residues: CASSGTGNQPQHF.